This T cell receptor beta chain was recorded in a study of regulatory T cells in long-lasting Graves disease. Study information: Persistent cases were those of Graves' disease that involved over 5 years of antithyroid drugs with positive TSH receptor antibodies. Study results and limitations: Sharing of public clonotypes was greater in persistent patients (approximately 2,700) than in new patients (around 1,000).

The time point was: persistent/refractory GD, antithyroid drugs over 5 years with positive TRAb. PBMC-derived RNA was used for the TCR library. As a group, patients came from one endocrinology department in Xi'an, China. Arm-PCR of CDR3 regions and iRepertoire HTBI primers were the basis on which TCR beta libraries were built. One entry per CDR3 protein results from TCRdb running MiXCR on the multiplex PCR reads. The data contain 600,000 to 850,000 distinct CDR3 sequences, about 32% of them seen just once; the ten biggest clones take up roughly 40%. Germline values: CDR1 SGHRS, CDR2 YFSETQ. J gave up 2 bases and V 2 bases, and 18 bases lay outside the gene matches. CDR3 length: 19 amino acids. Remarks on this clonotype: Its antigen remains unknown.

Sequenced material: peripheral blood mononuclear cells (PBMCs), taken when the disease was refractory, from a patient treated with antithyroid drugs. The clonotype originates from a female donor with Graves disease. The gene calls are TRBV5-1 and TRBJ2-5; the match to TRBD2 covers 7 bases. CDR3 nucleotide sequence: TGCGCCAGCAGCTTTGGGGCCCGAAGTGGGAGGGCACGACAAGAGACCCAGTACTTC. It encodes CASSFGARSGRARQETQYF.